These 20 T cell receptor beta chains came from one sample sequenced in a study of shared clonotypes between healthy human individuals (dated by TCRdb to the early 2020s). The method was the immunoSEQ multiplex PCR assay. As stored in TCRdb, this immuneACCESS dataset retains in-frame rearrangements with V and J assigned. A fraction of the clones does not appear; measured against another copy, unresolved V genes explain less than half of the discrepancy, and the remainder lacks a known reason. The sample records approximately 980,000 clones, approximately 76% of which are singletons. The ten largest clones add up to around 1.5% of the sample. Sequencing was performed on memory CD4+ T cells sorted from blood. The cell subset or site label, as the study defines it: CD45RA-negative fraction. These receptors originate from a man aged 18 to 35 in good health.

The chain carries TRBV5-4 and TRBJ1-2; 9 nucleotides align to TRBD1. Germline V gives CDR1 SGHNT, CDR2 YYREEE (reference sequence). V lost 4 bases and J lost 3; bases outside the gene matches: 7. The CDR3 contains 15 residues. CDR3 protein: CASSIDRGADYGYTF. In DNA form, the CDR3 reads TGTGCCAGCAGCATCGACAGGGGGGCGGACTATGGCTACACCTTC.

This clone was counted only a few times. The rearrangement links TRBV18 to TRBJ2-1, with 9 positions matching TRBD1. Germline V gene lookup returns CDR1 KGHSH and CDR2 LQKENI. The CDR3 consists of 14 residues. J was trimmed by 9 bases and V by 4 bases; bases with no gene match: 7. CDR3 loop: CASSLRTGAGEQFF. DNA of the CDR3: TGTGCCAGCTCACTCCGGACAGGGGCAGGTGAGCAGTTCTTC.

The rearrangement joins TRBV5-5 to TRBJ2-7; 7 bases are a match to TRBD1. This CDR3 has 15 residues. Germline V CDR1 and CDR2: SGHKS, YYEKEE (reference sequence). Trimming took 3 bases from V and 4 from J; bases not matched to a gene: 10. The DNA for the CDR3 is TGTGCCAGCAGCTCACCGGGACAGACGATATACGAGCAGTACTTC. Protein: CASSSPGQTIYEQYF.

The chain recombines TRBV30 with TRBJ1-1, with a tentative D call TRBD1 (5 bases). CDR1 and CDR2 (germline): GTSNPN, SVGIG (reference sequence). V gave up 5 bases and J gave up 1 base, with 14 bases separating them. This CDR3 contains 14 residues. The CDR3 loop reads CAWHRGLQNTEAFF. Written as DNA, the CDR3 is TGTGCCTGGCATAGGGGACTGCAGAACACTGAAGCTTTCTTT.

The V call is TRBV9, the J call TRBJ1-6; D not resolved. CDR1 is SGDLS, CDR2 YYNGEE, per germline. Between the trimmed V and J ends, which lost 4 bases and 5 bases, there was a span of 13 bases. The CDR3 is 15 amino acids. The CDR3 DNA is TGTGCCAGCAGCCTTCGTTCTCAGCATAATTCACCCCTCCACTTT. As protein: CASSLRSQHNSPLHF.

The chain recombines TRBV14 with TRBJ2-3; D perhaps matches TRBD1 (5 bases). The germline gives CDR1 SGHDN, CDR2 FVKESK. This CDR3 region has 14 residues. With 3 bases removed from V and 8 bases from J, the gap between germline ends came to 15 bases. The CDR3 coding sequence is TGTGCCAGCAGCCAGATACCAGGGCTTGGTACGCAGTATTTT. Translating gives CASSQIPGLGTQYF.

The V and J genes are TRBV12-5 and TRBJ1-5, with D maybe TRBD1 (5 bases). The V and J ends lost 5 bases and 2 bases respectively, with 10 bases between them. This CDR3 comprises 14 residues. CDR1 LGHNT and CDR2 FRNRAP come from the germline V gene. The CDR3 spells CASGVKQGNQPQHF. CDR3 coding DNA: TGTGCTAGTGGTGTAAAACAGGGCAATCAGCCCCAGCATTTT.

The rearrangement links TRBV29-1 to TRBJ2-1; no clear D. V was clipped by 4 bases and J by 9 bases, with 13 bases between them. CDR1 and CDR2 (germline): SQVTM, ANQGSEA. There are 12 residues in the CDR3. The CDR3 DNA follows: TGCAGCGTTGGCCAGCTACATCTTGAGCAGTTCTTC. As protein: CSVGQLHLEQFF.

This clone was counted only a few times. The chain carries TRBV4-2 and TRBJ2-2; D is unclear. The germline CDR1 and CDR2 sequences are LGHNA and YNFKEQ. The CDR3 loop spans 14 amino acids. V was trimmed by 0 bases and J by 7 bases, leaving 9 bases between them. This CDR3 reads CASSQEGYGGELFF. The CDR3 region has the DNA TGTGCCAGCAGCCAAGAAGGGTACGGCGGGGAGCTGTTTTTT.

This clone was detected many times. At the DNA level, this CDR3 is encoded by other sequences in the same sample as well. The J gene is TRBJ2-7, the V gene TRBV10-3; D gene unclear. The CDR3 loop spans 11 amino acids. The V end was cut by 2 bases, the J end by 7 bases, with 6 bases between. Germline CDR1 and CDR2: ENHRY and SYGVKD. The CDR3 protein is CAISEGPEQYF. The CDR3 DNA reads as TGTGCCATCAGTGAGGGTCCTGAGCAGTACTTC.

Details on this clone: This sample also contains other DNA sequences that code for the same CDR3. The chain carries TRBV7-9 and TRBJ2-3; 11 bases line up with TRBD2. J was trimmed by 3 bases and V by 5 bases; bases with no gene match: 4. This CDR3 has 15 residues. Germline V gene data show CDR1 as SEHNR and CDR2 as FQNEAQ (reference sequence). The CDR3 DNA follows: TGTGCCAGCAGCCCGGGACTAGCGGTAACAGATACGCAGTATTTT. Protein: CASSPGLAVTDTQYF.

As DNA, the CDR3 is TGTGCCAGCAGCTTCAGGGTCGTGGACACCGGGGAGCTGTTTTTT. It yields the protein CASSFRVVDTGELFF. The rearrangement links TRBV7-6 to TRBJ2-2, with TRBD1 as a possible D gene (5 bases). The germline CDR1 and CDR2 sequences are SGHVS and FNYEAQ. V lost 3 bases, J lost 3 bases, and 11 bases lay in between. This CDR3 is 15 amino acids long.

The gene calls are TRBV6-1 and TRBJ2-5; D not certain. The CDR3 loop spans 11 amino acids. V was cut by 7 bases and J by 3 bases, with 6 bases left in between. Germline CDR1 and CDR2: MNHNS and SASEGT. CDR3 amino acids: CASTSKETQYF. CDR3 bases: TGTGCCAGCACCAGTAAAGAGACCCAGTACTTC.

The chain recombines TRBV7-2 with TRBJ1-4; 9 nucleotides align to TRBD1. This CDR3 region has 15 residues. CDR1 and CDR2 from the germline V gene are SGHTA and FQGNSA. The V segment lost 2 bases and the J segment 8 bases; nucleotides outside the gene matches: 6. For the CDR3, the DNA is TGTGCCAGCAGCTTAAACAGGGGGCTCCGGGAAAAACTGTTTTTT. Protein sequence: CASSLNRGLREKLFF.

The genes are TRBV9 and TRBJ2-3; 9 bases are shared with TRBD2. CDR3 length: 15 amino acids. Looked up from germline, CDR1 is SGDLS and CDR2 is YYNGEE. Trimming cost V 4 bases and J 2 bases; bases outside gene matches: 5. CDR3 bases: TGTGCCAGCAGCACTCCTAGCGGGAACACAGATACGCAGTATTTT. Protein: CASSTPSGNTDTQYF. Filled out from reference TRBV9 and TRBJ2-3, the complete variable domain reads DSGVTQTPKHLITATGQRVTLRCSPRSGDLSVYWYQQSLDQGLQFLIQYYNGEERAKGNILERFSAQQFPDLHSELNLSSLELGDSALYFCASSTPSGNTDTQYFGPGTRLTVL.

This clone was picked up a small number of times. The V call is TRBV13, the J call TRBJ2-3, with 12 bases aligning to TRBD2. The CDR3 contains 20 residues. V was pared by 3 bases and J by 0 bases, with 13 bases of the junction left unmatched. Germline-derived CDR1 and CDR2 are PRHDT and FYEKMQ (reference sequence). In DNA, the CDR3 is TGTGCCAGCAGCTTCCCCACACTAGCGGGGGGCCTCCTTAGCACAGATACGCAGTATTTT. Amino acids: CASSFPTLAGGLLSTDTQYF.

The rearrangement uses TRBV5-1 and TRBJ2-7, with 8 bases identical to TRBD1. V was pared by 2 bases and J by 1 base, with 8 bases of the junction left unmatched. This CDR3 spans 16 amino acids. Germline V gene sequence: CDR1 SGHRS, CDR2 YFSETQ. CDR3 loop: CASSLQSGTGSYEQYF. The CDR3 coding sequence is TGCGCCAGCAGCTTACAATCCGGGACAGGATCCTACGAGCAGTACTTC. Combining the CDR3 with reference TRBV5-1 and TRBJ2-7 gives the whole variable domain KAGVTQTPRYLIKTRGQQVTLSCSPISGHRSVSWYQQTPGQGLQFLFEYFSETQRNKGNFPGRFSGRQFSNSRSEMNVSTLELGDSALYLCASSLQSGTGSYEQYFGPGTRLTVT.

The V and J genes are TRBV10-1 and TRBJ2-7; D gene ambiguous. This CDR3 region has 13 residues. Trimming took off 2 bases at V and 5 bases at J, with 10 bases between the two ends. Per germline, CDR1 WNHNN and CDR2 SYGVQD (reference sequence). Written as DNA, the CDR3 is TGCGCCAGCAGTGAGCGGTCTTTCGACGAGCAGTACTTC. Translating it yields CASSERSFDEQYF.

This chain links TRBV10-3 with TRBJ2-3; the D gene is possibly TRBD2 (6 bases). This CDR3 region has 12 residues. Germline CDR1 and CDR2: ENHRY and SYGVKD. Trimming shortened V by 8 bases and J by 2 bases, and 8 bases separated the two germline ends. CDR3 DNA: TGTGCCATCTCGGGGGACACAGATACGCAGTATTTT. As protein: CAISGDTDTQYF.

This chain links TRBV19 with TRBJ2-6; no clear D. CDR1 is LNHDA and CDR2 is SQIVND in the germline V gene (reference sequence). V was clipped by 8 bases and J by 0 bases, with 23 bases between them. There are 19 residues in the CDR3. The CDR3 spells CASLMKGPTYPSGANVLTF. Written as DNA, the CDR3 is TGTGCCAGTCTAATGAAAGGACCGACTTACCCCTCTGGGGCCAACGTCCTGACTTTC.